Shown below are 8 T cell receptor beta chains from a single sample sequenced in a study of blood T cell repertoires in COVID-19. The table came from immunoSEQ multiplex PCR; TCRdb's copy has only in-frame clones and leaves some out. The sample holds 280,000 or so clones, roughly 80% seen once. The sample comprised peripheral blood. Source of these receptors: a woman aged 45-59 years who had recovered from COVID-19.

This chain links TRBV2 with TRBJ2-4; 9 nucleotides match TRBD1. V was pared by 6 bases and J by 6 bases, with 6 bases of the junction left unmatched. This CDR3 spans 14 amino acids. The germline V gene has CDR1 SNHLY and CDR2 FYNNEI. CDR3 amino acids: CASRAGTGLNIQYF. The CDR3 DNA reads as TGTGCCAGCAGAGCCGGGACAGGGTTAAACATTCAGTACTTC.

This clone was seen a handful of times. This chain connects TRBV6-1 to TRBJ2-1; no firm D call. The CDR3 contains 15 residues. V was pared by 2 bases and J by 5 bases, with 13 bases between. CDR1 and CDR2 from the germline V gene are MNHNS and SASEGT. The CDR3, as DNA: TGTGCCAGCAGTGAAACTATGGTCCCAAACAATGAGCAGTTCTTC. Translated, it gives CASSETMVPNNEQFF.

The chain carries TRBV29-1 and TRBJ2-1, with 8 bases fitting TRBD1. V lost 6 bases and J lost 4; bases outside the gene matches: 5. The CDR3 contains 13 residues. Germline CDR1 SQVTM, CDR2 ANQGSEA. Here the CDR3 DNA reads TGCAGCGTGCGGGACAGGAATTACAATGAGCAGTTCTTC. Protein product: CSVRDRNYNEQFF.

V and J are TRBV16 and TRBJ2-4; TRBD1 is a possible D gene (6 bases). The CDR3 sequence is 16 residues long. Looked up from germline, CDR1 is KGHSY and CDR2 is FQNENV. V lost 0 bases to trimming and J lost 5 bases, with 14 bases between them. The CDR3 bases are TGTGCCAGCAGCCAATCAGGGGGACCCCTTCAAAACATTCAGTACTTC. It is translated as CASSQSGGPLQNIQYF.

The genes are TRBV4-3 and TRBJ2-5; no clear D. Germline lookup yields CDR1 LGHNA and CDR2 YSLEER. V dropped 4 bases and J dropped 5 bases, with 11 bases sitting between them. CDR3 length: 13 amino acids. The CDR3 sequence is CASSLTARETQYF. The CDR3 nucleotides are TGCGCCAGCAGCCTTACGGCGAGGGAGACCCAGTACTTC.

The chain carries TRBV7-8 and TRBJ1-1, with 7 bases lining up with TRBD1. From germline, CDR1 is SGHVS and CDR2 FQNEAQ. This CDR3 region has 14 residues. With V trimmed by 5 bases and J by 5 bases, 8 bases remained unmatched. CDR3 protein: CASSETGLRTEAFF. CDR3 coding DNA: TGTGCCAGCAGCGAGACAGGGCTTAGGACTGAAGCTTTCTTT.

J is TRBJ2-3 and V is TRBV5-1; the D is unclear. Germline lookup yields CDR1 SGHRS and CDR2 YFSETQ. V dropped 0 bases and J dropped 3 bases, with 8 bases sitting between them. The CDR3 extends over 14 amino acids. The CDR3 is CASSLVPGTDTQYF. CDR3 sequence (DNA): TGCGCCAGCAGCTTGGTTCCAGGTACAGATACGCAGTATTTT.

The chain recombines TRBV24-1 with TRBJ1-2, with 7 bases identical to TRBD1. V shed 7 bases and J 7 bases; nucleotides not matched to a gene: 8. This CDR3 region has 13 residues. Looked up from germline, CDR1 is KGHDR and CDR2 is SFDVKD. In DNA form, the CDR3 reads TGTGCCACCAGAAACGACAGGGAAGGTGGCTACACCTTC. It translates to CATRNDREGGYTF.